One and the same sample provided the 25 T cell receptor beta chains below, sequenced in a study of T cell responses to AZD1222 COVID-19 vaccine. Clones were read by immunoSEQ multiplex PCR, and TCRdb kept only the in-frame ones, dropping some. The table shows approximately 150,000 clones, with around 90% occurring only once. The sample was peripheral blood, taken 28 days after the second AZD1222 dose. These receptors originate from an adult who received the AZD1222 COVID-19 vaccine.

This clone was seen a few times. This chain links TRBV3-1 (or the pseudogene TRBV3-2) with TRBJ2-7; possibly TRBD2 for D (5 bases). This CDR3 has 14 amino acids. Germline CDR1 is LGHDT and CDR2 is YNNKEL (reference sequence). The V and J ends lost 3 bases and 0 bases respectively, with 9 bases between them. In DNA, the CDR3 is TGTGCCAGCAGCCATGGCGGGTCCTCCTACGAGCAGTACTTC. As protein: CASSHGGSSYEQYF.

The CDR3 loop reads CATSARLQGSDGYTF. As DNA, the CDR3 is TGTGCCACCAGCGCCCGATTACAGGGATCCGATGGCTACACCTTC. This sequence joins TRBV15 and TRBJ1-2; TRBD1 might be the D (6 bases). Trimming pared 5 bases from V and 6 bases from J, leaving 19 bases between. The CDR3 covers 15 residues. Germline lookup yields CDR1 LNHNV and CDR2 YYDKDF (reference sequence).

The V gene is TRBV29-1, the J gene TRBJ1-5; tentatively, D is TRBD1 (5 bases). CDR1 and CDR2 (germline): SQVTM, ANQGSEA. V lost 7 bases to trimming and J lost 3 bases, with 13 bases between them. The CDR3 sequence is 13 residues long. The CDR3 loop reads CSAARDSNQPQHF. The DNA for the CDR3 is TGCAGCGCCGCCCGGGACTCCAATCAGCCCCAGCATTTT.

This chain uses TRBV30 with TRBJ2-7, with TRBD1 matching over 11 bases. The CDR3 is 15 residues long. Per the germline V gene, CDR1 is GTSNPN and CDR2 is SVGIG (reference sequence). The ends lost 2 bases at V and 3 bases at J; junction bases unmatched: 6. The CDR3 sequence is CAWSLGGTGGYEQYF. CDR3 bases: TGTGCCTGGAGTTTAGGTGGGACAGGGGGCTACGAGCAGTACTTC. The variable domain in full, with the rest retrieved from reference TRBV30 and TRBJ2-7, is SQTIHQWPATLVQPVGSPLSLECTVEGTSNPNLYWYRQAAGRGLQLLFYSVGIGQISSEVPQNLSASRPQDRQFILSSKKLLLSDSGFYLCAWSLGGTGGYEQYFGPGTRLTVT.

The chain couples TRBV6-5 to TRBJ2-3; no clear D gene. The CDR3 is made up of 12 amino acids. Trimming took 6 bases from V and 5 from J, leaving 9 bases between them. Germline V gene sequence: CDR1 MNHEY, CDR2 SVGAGI. The CDR3: CASSPLRDTQYF. CDR3 DNA sequence: TGTGCCAGCAGCCCCTTGAGAGATACGCAGTATTTT.

V and J are TRBV27 and TRBJ2-1; perhaps TRBD2 as D (6 bases). Trimming shortened V by 4 bases and J by 4 bases, and 17 bases separated the two germline ends. Germline V lookup: CDR1 MNHEY, CDR2 SMNVEV (reference sequence). This CDR3 has 16 residues. The CDR3 protein is CASSSGRGSGYNEQFF. CDR3 bases: TGTGCCAGCAGTTCCGGCCGGGGGAGTGGGTACAATGAGCAGTTCTTC.

The chain uses TRBV15 and TRBJ1-5, with a tentative D call TRBD1 (5 bases). This CDR3 has 15 residues. Trimming left V 0 bases short and J 3 bases short, with 9 bases between. Germline V CDR1 and CDR2: LNHNV, YYDKDF (reference sequence). The CDR3 is CATSRDVGPNQPQHF. The CDR3 bases are TGTGCCACCAGCAGAGATGTGGGACCCAATCAGCCCCAGCATTTT.

This clone occurred a few times. V usage is TRBV7-9 and J usage is TRBJ1-4; a weak D match, TRBD1 (6 bases). The germline V gene has CDR1 SEHNR and CDR2 FQNEAQ (reference sequence). This CDR3 has 13 residues. Trimming shortened V by 5 bases and J by 8 bases, and 12 bases separated the two germline ends. The CDR3 loop reads CASSQGYSEKLFF. The CDR3 DNA reads TGTGCCAGCAGCCAGGGGTATTCCGAAAAACTGTTTTTT.

This chain connects TRBV7-6 to TRBJ2-2, with no clear D. There are 13 residues in the CDR3. Trimming took off 5 bases at V and 5 bases at J, with 9 bases between the two ends. Germline CDR1 SGHVS, CDR2 FNYEAQ. CDR3 amino acids: CASSMLETGELFF. Here the CDR3 DNA reads TGTGCCAGCAGCATGTTAGAGACCGGGGAGCTGTTTTTT.

The rearrangement uses TRBV3-1 (or the pseudogene TRBV3-2) and TRBJ2-5; either TRBD1 or TRBD2 may fit D (5 bases each). Trimming removed 2 bases at V and 1 base at J, with 14 bases between. CDR1 and CDR2 from the germline V gene are LGHDT and YNNKEL (reference sequence). CDR3 length equals 16 residues. CDR3 bases: TGTGCCAGCAGCCAACAGGATCCAGGGAGCCAAGAGACCCAGTACTTC. Translated, it gives CASSQQDPGSQETQYF.

The chain recombines TRBV30 with TRBJ2-7; the D is unclear. Germline values: CDR1 GTSNPN, CDR2 SVGIG (reference sequence). V lost 0 bases, J lost 3 bases, and 6 bases lay in between. CDR3 length: 12 residues. CDR3 in amino acids: CAWSVGYYEQYF. DNA for the CDR3: TGTGCCTGGAGTGTAGGGTACTACGAGCAGTACTTC.

This chain links TRBV2 with TRBJ2-1; 12 nucleotides match TRBD2. From germline, CDR1 is SNHLY and CDR2 FYNNEI. With V trimmed by 1 base and J by 4 bases, 14 bases remained unmatched. This CDR3 contains 20 residues. The CDR3 bases are TGTGCCAGCAGTGAAGAAGCGTGGACTAGCGGGATCGGCGGGTACAATGAGCAGTTCTTC. Protein sequence: CASSEEAWTSGIGGYNEQFF.

The chain has TRBV20-1 and TRBJ1-3, with D possibly being TRBD1 (6 bases). CDR1 and CDR2 (germline): DFQATT, SNEGSKA (reference sequence). Trimming stripped 3 bases from V and 3 bases from J, with 12 bases between. CDR3 length equals 14 residues. CDR3 nucleotide sequence: TGCAGTGCTAGTTCCGGGGGCGGTGGAAACACCATATATTTT. Translated: CSASSGGGGNTIYF.

The chain carries TRBV7-8 and TRBJ1-2; no firm D call. This CDR3 comprises 15 residues. From germline, CDR1 is SGHVS and CDR2 FQNEAQ. Trimming took 1 base from V and 0 from J, leaving 9 bases between them. The CDR3 here is CASSLDYSSNYGYTF. The CDR3 DNA follows: TGTGCCAGCAGCTTAGACTACAGCTCTAACTATGGCTACACCTTC.

The chain joins TRBV24-1 to TRBJ1-5; D is undetermined. The germline V and J ends were trimmed by 0 bases and 5 bases, with 7 bases remaining between them. The length of the CDR3 is 14 residues. Germline V gene data show CDR1 as KGHDR and CDR2 as SFDVKD. CDR3 sequence reads: CATSDLASDQPQHF. The DNA for the CDR3 is TGTGCCACCAGTGATTTGGCCTCTGATCAGCCCCAGCATTTT.

The V and J genes are TRBV3-1 (or the pseudogene TRBV3-2) and TRBJ1-2; D call uncertain. CDR1 is LGHDT and CDR2 is YNNKEL in the germline V gene (reference sequence). The CDR3 is made up of 13 amino acids. The germline V and J ends were trimmed by 6 bases and 0 bases, with 8 bases remaining between them. The CDR3 DNA is TGTGCCAGCAGTGCTGGGGCTAACTATGGCTACACCTTC. Encoded protein: CASSAGANYGYTF.

The CDR3 bases are TGTGCCAGTAGTACCGACGGTAACTATGGCTACACCTTC. Amino acid sequence: CASSTDGNYGYTF. The V gene is TRBV19, the J gene TRBJ1-2; unclear D gene. The germline gives CDR1 LNHDA, CDR2 SQIVND (reference sequence). V lost 4 bases and J 1 base, leaving 7 bases between the germline ends. The CDR3 runs 13 residues.

The V and J genes are TRBV19 and TRBJ2-1; possibly TRBD1 for D (6 bases). From germline, CDR1 is LNHDA and CDR2 SQIVND (reference sequence). The CDR3 spans 15 residues. V lost 5 bases and J lost 4, with 15 bases in between. This chain's CDR3 is CASSPWTVLYNEQFF. In DNA, the CDR3 is TGTGCCAGTAGTCCTTGGACAGTCCTTTACAATGAGCAGTTCTTC. Full variable domain (remainder filled in from reference TRBV19 and TRBJ2-1): DGGITQSPKYLFRKEGQNVTLSCEQNLNHDAMYWYRQDPGQGLRLIYYSQIVNDFQKGDIAEGYSVSREKKESFPLTVTSAQKNPTAFYLCASSPWTVLYNEQFFGPGTRLTVL.

This sequence joins TRBV19 and TRBJ1-2; D is undetermined. Deletions cut 3 bases from V and 8 bases from J, with 19 bases between. In germline, CDR1 is LNHDA, CDR2 SQIVND (reference sequence). The CDR3 contains 15 residues. CDR3 in amino acids: CASSISSTRREGYTF. As DNA, the CDR3 is TGTGCCAGTAGTATCTCCTCGACCCGGAGGGAAGGCTACACCTTC.

The chain links TRBV19 to TRBJ1-4; D is perhaps TRBD1 (5 bases). CDR1 is LNHDA and CDR2 is SQIVND in the germline V gene (reference sequence). V lost 3 bases, J lost 14 bases, and 19 bases lay in between. This CDR3 has 14 amino acids. The CDR3 DNA reads TGTGCCAGTAGTATTGCGGGGACGGCAAATAGTCTGTTTTTT. Amino acid sequence: CASSIAGTANSLFF.

The chain carries TRBV6-5 and TRBJ1-6; D ambiguous. This CDR3 region has 12 residues. The germline gives CDR1 MNHEY, CDR2 SVGAGI. The germline V and J ends were trimmed by 3 bases and 8 bases, with 5 bases remaining between them. CDR3: CASSYIDSPLHF. The CDR3 nucleotides are TGTGCCAGCAGTTATATTGATTCACCCCTCCACTTT.

The gene calls are TRBV7-9 and TRBJ1-1, with 8 bases fitting TRBD1. V lost 5 bases to trimming and J lost 3 bases; unmatched junction nucleotides: 8. Germline V gene lookup returns CDR1 SEHNR and CDR2 FQNEAQ (reference sequence). There are 15 residues in the CDR3. In DNA form, the CDR3 reads TGTGCCAGCAGCCCGTACACAGGGGGACACACTGAAGCTTTCTTT. It is translated as CASSPYTGGHTEAFF.

V is TRBV7-9 and J is TRBJ1-2; tentatively, D is TRBD1 (5 bases). CDR3 size: 14 residues. Trimming removed 5 bases at V and 5 bases at J, with 15 bases between. Germline V CDR1 and CDR2: SEHNR, FQNEAQ (reference sequence). As DNA, the CDR3 is TGTGCCAGCAGCGAACCGGGACTCTCGTATGGCTACACCTTC. Its protein is CASSEPGLSYGYTF.

V gene TRBV7-7 combines with J gene TRBJ2-1; 9 bases line up with TRBD2. Germline V lookup: CDR1 SSHAT, CDR2 FNYEAQ (reference sequence). J gave up 6 bases and V 1 base, and 4 bases lay outside the gene matches. The CDR3 consists of 15 residues. CDR3 residues: CASSLGLAGFNEQFF. The DNA of the CDR3 is TGTGCCAGCAGCTTAGGGCTAGCGGGGTTCAATGAGCAGTTCTTC. Full variable domain (outside the CDR3, taken from reference TRBV7-7 and TRBJ2-1): GAGVSQSPRYKVTKRGQDVTLRCDPISSHATLYWYQQALGQGPEFLTYFNYEAQPDKSGLPSDRFSAERPEGSISTLTIQRTEQRDSAMYRCASSLGLAGFNEQFFGPGTRLTVL.

The V and J genes are TRBV5-1 and TRBJ1-1; no clear D gene. Germline CDR1 and CDR2: SGHRS and YFSETQ. Deletions cut 2 bases from V and 2 bases from J, with 10 bases between. CDR3 length: 14 amino acids. The CDR3 here is CASSLDISNTEAFF. For the CDR3, the DNA is TGCGCCAGCAGCTTAGACATCTCAAACACTGAAGCTTTCTTT. Supplemented by reference TRBV5-1 and TRBJ1-1, the full variable domain reads KAGVTQTPRYLIKTRGQQVTLSCSPISGHRSVSWYQQTPGQGLQFLFEYFSETQRNKGNFPGRFSGRQFSNSRSEMNVSTLELGDSALYLCASSLDISNTEAFFGQGTRLTVV.